A selection of T cell receptor beta chains follows, all from one sample in a study of shared T cell receptors in the human thymus. Assay used: immunoSEQ multiplex PCR; TCRdb lists only in-frame clones, some missing. The data show some 700,000 clones, around 89% seen once. Another study also made use of these data, one on human thymus T cells.

The material sequenced was thymocytes. The source of these receptors is a boy under two years old with a congenital heart defect. CDR3s include the opening cysteine and the closing phenylalanine or tryptophan. The D gene is left open where the match is weak. Clone size appears in some rows only: once, few, many, or a class for an expanded clone.

cdr3_nt cdr3_aa v_call d_call j_call clone_size
TGCGCCAGCAGCCAGACAAGCCCCGACAGCCCCCGTCGCACTAATGAAAAACTGTTTTTT CASSQTSPDSPRRTNEKLFF TRBV4-1 . TRBJ1-4 few
TGTGCCAGCAGCTTACAGGGGATGGACTACGAGCAGTACTTC CASSLQGMDYEQYF TRBV7-6 . TRBJ2-7 .
TGTGCCAGTAGTATCGAGTCTAGTGGAAGCTCCTACAATGAGCAGTTCTTC CASSIESSGSSYNEQFF TRBV19 . TRBJ2-1 .
TGTGCCTGGAGCCCTACTAGCGGAACCTACAATGAGCAGTTCTTC CAWSPTSGTYNEQFF TRBV30 TRBD2 TRBJ2-1 .
TGTGCCAGCAGCTCCGGGCGACAGGGGAGCCCAGATACGCAGTATTTT CASSSGRQGSPDTQYF TRBV7-9 TRBD1 TRBJ2-3 .
TGTGCCAGCAGTTACGGGCAGGGCGGTGAGACCCAGTACTTC CASSYGQGGETQYF TRBV6-5 . TRBJ2-5 .
TGTGCCAGCAGTTATCGGACAGGGGGCGTGGGGACCCAGTACTTC CASSYRTGGVGTQYF TRBV6-6 TRBD1 TRBJ2-5 .
TGTGCCAGCCGGTACAGAGTTTCACGGCGTGAAAAACTGTTTTTT CASRYRVSRREKLFF TRBV2 . TRBJ1-4 once
TGTGCCAGCGGCGGGGGTCAGCCCCAGCATTTT CASGGGQPQHF TRBV19 . TRBJ1-5 .
TGCAGCGTTACGACAGGGGAGTACGAGCAGTACTTC CSVTTGEYEQYF TRBV29-1 TRBD1 TRBJ2-7 .
TGCAGCGTTGATTATCTGGGACTAGCGGGAGGGCCTAGAGTCTATGAGCAGTTCTTC CSVDYLGLAGGPRVYEQFF TRBV29-1 TRBD2 TRBJ2-1 .
TGTGCCAGCAGCCCTCTTACGGTGAAGAGCTCCTACGAGCAGTACTTC CASSPLTVKSSYEQYF TRBV13 . TRBJ2-7 .
TGTGCCAGCAGTTACTACGCTGGACACAACCAAGAGACCCAGTACTTC CASSYYAGHNQETQYF TRBV6-5 . TRBJ2-5 once
TGTGCCAGCAGTTTTATCGGGAGGCACTCCTACGAGCAGTACTTC CASSFIGRHSYEQYF TRBV28 TRBD2 TRBJ2-7 .
TGTGCCAGCATACGAGGGGGTTTGGGCTATGGCTACACCTTC CASIRGGLGYGYTF TRBV7-2 . TRBJ1-2 .
TGTGCCAGCAGCTCGTCCGATAGGGCAGGCCAGACCGGGGGCAATCAGCCCCAGCATTTT CASSSSDRAGQTGGNQPQHF TRBV7-8 . TRBJ1-5 .
TGTGCGGGGGGGGGCAGGAACACTGAAGCTTTCTTT CAGGGRNTEAFF TRBV30 . TRBJ1-1 .
TGTGCCAGCAGTTCAACATACCGGGACAGGGAGGGGAGGGAGACCCAGTACTTC CASSSTYRDREGRETQYF TRBV28 TRBD1 TRBJ2-5 .
TGTGCCAGCAGCCCAGCCAAACAGGGGCCCAAGGTAGGAACTGAAGCTTTCTTT CASSPAKQGPKVGTEAFF TRBV7-9 TRBD1 TRBJ1-1 .
TGTGCCAGCAGCTTAGAAACGGGGGGGGTTTACGAGCAGTACTTC CASSLETGGVYEQYF TRBV7-2 TRBD2 TRBJ2-7 .
TGTGCCAGCAGCTTTTGTGGTTCGCGGGAGCAGTACTTC CASSFCGSREQYF TRBV5-6 . TRBJ2-7 .
TGTGCCAGCAGTTCGAACACTAGCGGGAGGCCCTACGAGCAGTACTTC CASSSNTSGRPYEQYF TRBV27 TRBD2 TRBJ2-7 .
TGTGCCAGCAGTTTGGGACTAGCGGGAGATGAGCAGTTCTTC CASSLGLAGDEQFF TRBV27 TRBD2 TRBJ2-1 .
TGTGCCAGCGGTTCAACTAGCGGGAGAGGGGAGCAAGAGACCCAGTACTTC CASGSTSGRGEQETQYF TRBV2 TRBD2 TRBJ2-5 .
TGTGCCAGCAGCCAATCCGGGACTAGCGGGACCCAAGAGACCCAGTACTTC CASSQSGTSGTQETQYF TRBV4-2 TRBD2 TRBJ2-5 .
TGTGCCTGGAGTGTACTCGGAGACTCTGGAAACACCATATATTTT CAWSVLGDSGNTIYF TRBV30 . TRBJ1-3 .
TGTGCCATCAGCAGATGGACTAGCGGAAAAGCCCCCTCGGGCTCCTACAATGAGCAGTTCTTC CAISRWTSGKAPSGSYNEQFF TRBV10-3 TRBD2 TRBJ2-1 few
TGTGCCAGTAGGGCGCGCAGGGGGTGCCGCTACAATGAGCAGTTCTTC CASRARRGCRYNEQFF TRBV19 TRBD1 TRBJ2-1 .
TGCGCCACCCTCCTCCTGACAGGGAGCACCGGGGAGCTGTTTTTT CATLLLTGSTGELFF TRBV10-2 TRBD1 TRBJ2-2 .
TGTGCCAGCAGCTTGGCCCCCAGGGGGCAACATGAGCAGTTCTTC CASSLAPRGQHEQFF TRBV5-4 TRBD1 TRBJ2-1 .
TGTGCCTGGAGTATTAAATTAGCGGGGGACCCCTACGAGCAGTACTTC CAWSIKLAGDPYEQYF TRBV30 TRBD2 TRBJ2-7 .
TGTGCCAGCAGCCAAGCTCGGCAGGGGGGCTTAGGGGATGAGCAGTTCTTC CASSQARQGGLGDEQFF TRBV4-2 . TRBJ2-1 .
TGTGCCAGCAGTGAACTAGCGGGAGGGGGCCAAGAGACCCAGTACTTC CASSELAGGGQETQYF TRBV25-1 TRBD2 TRBJ2-5 once
TGTGCCAGCAGCGTAGAGGGGTTCGGAACCCAGCATTTT CASSVEGFGTQHF TRBV9 . TRBJ1-5 .
TGTGCCAGCAGCCCGGCTAGCCCGGGAGGATTGGGGGCCAACGTCCTGACTTTC CASSPASPGGLGANVLTF TRBV7-2 TRBD2 TRBJ2-6 .
TGTGCCATCAGTGAGTTTTCCCCGGCTGGAGGAGCTAGCACAGATACGCAGTATTTT CAISEFSPAGGASTDTQYF TRBV10-3 . TRBJ2-3 .
TGCGCCAGCAGCCCTCTAAGGAGGGCCGGATACAATGAGCAGTTCTTC CASSPLRRAGYNEQFF TRBV4-1 . TRBJ2-1 .
TGTGCCAGCAGCCCCCGGAAGGGGGCCCCTGGAAACACCATATATTTT CASSPRKGAPGNTIYF TRBV13 TRBD1 TRBJ1-3 .
TGTGCCAGCTCACCACCACCCCGGGACAGGGAGGGGGCTGCAACTAATGAAAAACTGTTTTTT CASSPPPRDREGAATNEKLFF TRBV18 TRBD1 TRBJ1-4 .
TGTGCCAGCAGCTTCTCCGGGACAGGTAATCGCGAGCAGTACTTC CASSFSGTGNREQYF TRBV6-6 TRBD1 TRBJ2-7 once
TGTGCCAGCAGCTTAGGGGCGGGCGGGAGTACCTACGAGCAGTACTTC CASSLGAGGSTYEQYF TRBV11-2 TRBD2 TRBJ2-7 .
TGTGCCAGCGGCCGCGACAGGGAGACTGAAGCTTTCTTT CASGRDRETEAFF TRBV28 TRBD1 TRBJ1-1 .
TGTGCCAGCAGCTCCACGCCCGGGACAGGGGGCGGAAGGGGAGCCAAAAACATTCAGTACTTC CASSSTPGTGGGRGAKNIQYF TRBV7-6 TRBD1 TRBJ2-4 .
TGTGCCAGCTCACGGCGACACCCGGTAGGAGAGCAGTACTTC CASSRRHPVGEQYF TRBV18 . TRBJ2-7 .
TGTGCCAGCAGCGACTACAGAGAGAGCTCCTACGAGCAGTACTTC CASSDYRESSYEQYF TRBV6-5 . TRBJ2-7 once
TGTGCCATCAGTGGCCCCTCTCGAGCCGAGCAGTACTTC CAISGPSRAEQYF TRBV10-3 . TRBJ2-7 .
TGCGCCAGCAGCCAAAGATTGGTCCGGGCAGATACGCAGTATTTT CASSQRLVRADTQYF TRBV4-3 . TRBJ2-3 .
TGTGCCAGCAGCATGGGACTAGCGGGAAGGAATGAGCAGTTCTTC CASSMGLAGRNEQFF TRBV11-2 TRBD2 TRBJ2-1 .
TGTGCCAGCAGCATGAGTACGGGACTAGCGGGAAAAGATACGCAGTATTTT CASSMSTGLAGKDTQYF TRBV5-4 TRBD2 TRBJ2-3 .
TGTGCCAGCAGTTTTTCCGGACAGGGTAAGGCCTACGAGCAGTACTTC CASSFSGQGKAYEQYF TRBV27 TRBD1 TRBJ2-7 .